Below are 17 T cell receptor beta chains sequenced from a single sample in a study of shared clonotypes between healthy human individuals. Sequenced by immunoSEQ multiplex PCR; TCRdb stores in-frame clones only, minus some. The sample carries approximately 460,000 clones, roughly four fifths recorded once. Sequenced sample: PBMCs. The receptors come from a middle-aged woman in good health. Some clones in this sample may be carry-over from other donors' samples.

This clone was observed a handful of times. The same CDR3 arises from other DNA sequences in this sample as well. V usage is TRBV9 and J usage is TRBJ1-5; D is uncertain. The CDR3 extends over 13 amino acids. V lost 0 bases and J lost 4, with 5 bases in between. CDR1 is SGDLS and CDR2 is YYNGEE in the germline V gene. The chain's CDR3 is CASSVGVNQPQHF. The CDR3, as DNA: TGTGCCAGCAGCGTAGGAGTAAATCAGCCCCAGCATTTT.

This chain joins TRBV5-1 and TRBJ1-4, with D perhaps matching TRBD1 (6 bases). CDR3 length equals 14 residues. The V end lost 4 bases, the J end lost 8 bases, and 15 bases lay between the germline ends. Germline CDR1 and CDR2: SGHRS and YFSETQ. CDR3 loop: CASSDRWGAEKLFF. The DNA of the CDR3 is TGCGCCAGCAGCGACCGGTGGGGGGCCGAAAAACTGTTTTTT.

A single count supports this clone. The chain joins TRBV5-4 to TRBJ2-2, with TRBD2 identical over 14 bases. Germline-derived CDR1 and CDR2 are SGHNT and YYREEE (reference sequence). With 4 bases clipped from V and 3 bases from J, the junction kept 2 bases outside the gene matches. There are 16 residues in the CDR3. DNA for the CDR3: TGTGCCAGCAGCGGACTAGCGGGAGGCTACACCGGGGAGCTGTTTTTT. This encodes CASSGLAGGYTGELFF.

The genes are TRBV19 and TRBJ1-2, with 7 bases lining up with TRBD1. This CDR3 contains 14 residues. The V segment lost 6 bases and the J segment 4 bases; nucleotides outside the gene matches: 8. Germline CDR1 reads LNHDA; CDR2 reads SQIVND (reference sequence). The CDR3 loop reads CASSRTGLAYGYTF. CDR3 nucleotides: TGTGCCAGTAGCCGGACAGGTCTCGCCTATGGCTACACCTTC.

The genes are TRBV11-2 and TRBJ2-1, with 8 bases fitting TRBD2. The CDR3 extends over 16 amino acids. Trimming at V came to 2 bases and at J to 9 bases, leaving 12 bases not matched to a gene. Germline CDR1 reads SGHAT; CDR2 reads FQNNGV. The CDR3 bases are TGTGCCAGCAGCTTACAGCCGGGACTAGTTACTGGTGAGCAGTTCTTC. It codes for CASSLQPGLVTGEQFF.

A remark on this clone: Possible read error: a much larger clone is one base away. V is TRBV28 and J is TRBJ2-7, with D possibly being TRBD1 (6 bases). CDR3 size: 14 residues. CDR1 MDHEN and CDR2 SYDVKM come from the germline V gene. V was cut by 8 bases and J by 2 bases, with 16 bases left in between. CDR3 in amino acids: CASGDRDNPYEQYF. CDR3 nucleotide sequence: TGTGCCAGCGGGGACCGGGACAACCCCTACGAGCAGTACTTC.

As concerns this clone: A much larger clone lies one base from this, so it may be a read error. CDR3 DNA: TGTGCCAGCAGACCAACAAGCGGGAGGTCATACAATGAGCAGTTCTTC. This gives the protein CASRPTSGRSYNEQFF. This chain joins TRBV5-4 and TRBJ2-1; 9 bases are a match to TRBD2. There are 16 residues in the CDR3. Germline trimming cut 5 bases from V and 4 bases from J; bases unmatched to any gene: 10. Germline-derived CDR1 and CDR2 are SGHNT and YYREEE (reference sequence).

V is TRBV5-1 and J is TRBJ2-2; 8 positions match TRBD2. The germline gives CDR1 SGHRS, CDR2 YFSETQ. The CDR3 runs to 16 residues. V lost 3 bases to trimming and J lost 4 bases; unmatched junction nucleotides: 8. The chain's CDR3 is CASSSRAGAGTGELFF. The CDR3, as DNA: TGCGCCAGCAGCTCAAGAGCGGGAGCGGGCACCGGGGAGCTGTTTTTT. Using reference TRBV5-1 and TRBJ2-2 for the parts outside the CDR3, the full variable domain is KAGVTQTPRYLIKTRGQQVTLSCSPISGHRSVSWYQQTPGQGLQFLFEYFSETQRNKGNFPGRFSGRQFSNSRSEMNVSTLELGDSALYLCASSSRAGAGTGELFFGEGSRLTVL.

The chain links TRBV28 to TRBJ2-7, with 10 bases fitting TRBD1. The junction had 6 bases not matched to a gene; V was cut back by 4 bases and J by 3 bases. The germline V gene has CDR1 MDHEN and CDR2 SYDVKM. The CDR3 runs to 15 residues. The CDR3 region is CASSSSGTGVYEQYF. The CDR3, as DNA: TGTGCCAGCAGTTCTTCCGGGACAGGGGTCTACGAGCAGTACTTC. The variable domain in full, completed from reference TRBV28 and TRBJ2-7, reads DVKVTQSSRYLVKRTGEKVFLECVQDMDHENMFWYRQDPGLGLRLIYFSYDVKMKEKGDIPEGYSVSREKKERFSLILESASTNQTSMYLCASSSSGTGVYEQYFGPGTRLTVT.

The chain carries TRBV4-1 and TRBJ2-6; D is undetermined. Germline loops: CDR1 MGHRA, CDR2 YSYEKL. Trimming removed 1 base from V and 1 base from J, with 11 bases in between. CDR3 length equals 17 residues. CDR3 region: CASSQVGNPSGANVLTF. As DNA, the CDR3 is TGCGCCAGCAGCCAAGTGGGCAATCCTTCTGGGGCCAACGTCCTGACTTTC.

This clone was detected once. One base separates it from a far larger clone, so it is likely a read error. This rearrangement joins TRBV4-2 to TRBJ2-5; a weak D match, TRBD2 (5 bases). Trimming removed 0 bases at V and 5 bases at J, with 22 bases between. The CDR3 sequence is 18 residues long. Germline loops: CDR1 LGHNA, CDR2 YNFKEQ. The CDR3 region is CASSQESLAASRGETQYF. Written as DNA, the CDR3 is TGTGCCAGCAGCCAAGAGAGTTTGGCGGCTTCCCGCGGGGAGACCCAGTACTTC.

Only a few counts were recorded for this clone. The genes are TRBV5-6 and TRBJ1-2, with D uncertain. V lost 0 bases to trimming and J lost 1 base, with 10 bases between them. CDR3 length equals 15 residues. Germline V gene sequence: CDR1 SGHDT, CDR2 YYEEEE. The CDR3 here is CASSLGRGFNYGYTF. In nucleotides, the CDR3 is TGTGCCAGCAGCTTGGGGCGGGGTTTTAACTATGGCTACACCTTC.

The CDR3 loop reads CAIRGQGGHEQYF. The CDR3 region has the DNA TGTGCCATCAGGGGACAGGGTGGCCACGAGCAGTACTTC. This chain joins TRBV10-3 and TRBJ2-7; 9 bases match TRBD1. This CDR3 is built from 13 residues. The V segment lost 6 bases and the J segment 5 bases; nucleotides outside the gene matches: 5. The germline CDR1 and CDR2 sequences are ENHRY and SYGVKD.

This clone was detected a few times. The identical CDR3 is also encoded by other nucleotide sequences in the sample. The chain is built from TRBV29-1 and TRBJ2-1; the match to TRBD2 covers 7 bases. V lost 6 bases and J lost 0; bases outside the gene matches: 5. CDR3 size: 14 residues. CDR1 and CDR2 (germline): SQVTM, ANQGSEA. CDR3 in DNA: TGCAGCGTGGGGGGGGGTAGCTCCTACAATGAGCAGTTCTTC. Protein: CSVGGGSSYNEQFF.

The rearrangement links TRBV30 to TRBJ2-3; D is unclear. CDR1 and CDR2 from the germline V gene are GTSNPN and SVGIG (reference sequence). V was shortened by 2 bases and J by 0 bases, with 12 bases between the two germline ends. This CDR3 has 15 residues. CDR3 in amino acids: CAWSILLGSTDTQYF. The CDR3 DNA follows: TGTGCCTGGAGTATCCTCCTAGGTAGCACAGATACGCAGTATTTT.

The rearrangement uses TRBV10-1 and TRBJ1-5; 7 bases line up with TRBD1. The CDR3 sequence is 15 residues long. Losses at the gene ends were 8 bases for V and 1 base for J; bases not matched to a gene: 8. The germline CDR1 and CDR2 sequences are WNHNN and SYGVQD (reference sequence). The CDR3 reads CASPPGGGSNQPQHF. The CDR3 bases are TGCGCCAGCCCTCCAGGGGGGGGGAGCAATCAGCCCCAGCATTTT.

This chain uses TRBV9 with TRBJ1-1; D perhaps matches TRBD1 (5 bases). The germline V gene has CDR1 SGDLS and CDR2 YYNGEE. V was pared by 6 bases and J by 4 bases, with 13 bases between. This CDR3 is 13 amino acids long. The CDR3 region is CASTQGGSTEAFF. CDR3 DNA: TGTGCCAGCACGCAGGGAGGGAGCACTGAAGCTTTCTTT.